These 30 T cell receptor beta chains were all obtained from the same sample, sequenced in a study of cytomegalovirus exposure and HLA in healthy donors. The PCR ran on 60 Vbeta and 13 Jbeta primers. Profiling relied on immunoSEQ multiplex PCR, and the TCRdb table lists in-frame clones only, not all of them. Here the sample spans around 120,000 clones, 15% being singletons. Sequenced sample: PBMCs. The receptors here all came from a young woman in good health and CMV-seronegative.

The rearrangement joins TRBV5-1 to TRBJ2-7, with D uncertain. This CDR3 is 14 amino acids long. V was shortened by 0 bases and J by 6 bases, with 13 bases between the two germline ends. Germline values: CDR1 SGHRS, CDR2 YFSETQ. The CDR3 sequence is CASSLEPVLAEQYF. CDR3 nucleotides: TGCGCCAGCAGCTTGGAACCAGTCTTGGCCGAGCAGTACTTC.

V and J are TRBV28 and TRBJ2-3; tentative D call: TRBD2 (6 bases). This CDR3 region has 16 residues. The germline CDR1 and CDR2 sequences are MDHEN and SYDVKM. V shed 5 bases and J shed 5 bases, with 20 bases lying between them. DNA for the CDR3: TGTGCCAGCAGTACATCTTGGGGGGTTCACAGAGATACGCAGTATTTT. Residues: CASSTSWGVHRDTQYF.

The CDR3 DNA is TGTGCCAGCAACCCCAACCCGCACAGGGGCGAGCAGTACTTC. Translated, it gives CASNPNPHRGEQYF. The rearrangement uses TRBV9 and TRBJ2-7; TRBD1 aligns across 7 bases. The germline CDR1 and CDR2 sequences are SGDLS and YYNGEE. The CDR3 is 14 amino acids. Germline trimming cut 6 bases from V and 6 bases from J; bases unmatched to any gene: 12.

This clone has just a few counts. This chain links TRBV28 with TRBJ2-2, with D possibly matching TRBD2 (6 bases). CDR3 size: 16 residues. CDR1 is MDHEN and CDR2 is SYDVKM in the germline V gene. V was clipped by 5 bases and J by 2 bases, with 15 bases between them. The CDR3 loop reads CASSGTGDTNTGELFF. CDR3 DNA: TGTGCCAGCAGTGGGACGGGGGATACAAACACCGGGGAGCTGTTTTTT.

The chain uses TRBV4-2 and TRBJ2-3, with a tentative D call TRBD2 (6 bases). This CDR3 contains 15 residues. CDR1 is LGHNA, CDR2 YNFKEQ, per germline. V lost 4 bases to trimming and J lost 2 bases, with 13 bases between them. This chain's CDR3 is CASSPEGYNTDTQYF. Here the CDR3 DNA reads TGTGCCAGCAGCCCGGAGGGGTATAACACAGATACGCAGTATTTT.

The chain links TRBV6-6 to TRBJ1-2; D is unclear. The V gene's germline CDR1 is MNHNY and CDR2 SVGAGI (reference sequence). This CDR3 contains 12 residues. V was shortened by 6 bases and J by 4 bases, with 9 bases between the two germline ends. The CDR3 DNA is TGTGCCAGCAGAGCGGCCCTCTATGGCTACACCTTC. It translates to CASRAALYGYTF.

This clone was observed a handful of times. The chain has TRBV19 and TRBJ2-1; TRBD2 agrees at 14 bases. Germline V lookup: CDR1 LNHDA, CDR2 SQIVND (reference sequence). The CDR3 loop spans 15 amino acids. Trimming at V came to 4 bases and at J to 8 bases, leaving 4 bases not matched to a gene. The CDR3 spells CASSRGLAGVYEQFF. The CDR3 DNA follows: TGTGCCAGTAGTAGGGGACTAGCGGGAGTGTATGAGCAGTTCTTC.

This clone was counted only a few times. V usage is TRBV5-6 and J usage is TRBJ2-3, with a possible D match to TRBD2 (6 bases). The CDR3 is 15 residues long. Trimming pared 4 bases from V and 0 bases from J, leaving 12 bases between. CDR1 and CDR2 from the germline V gene are SGHDT and YYEEEE. The DNA for the CDR3 is TGTGCCAGCAGCACCCCGGGGGTTAGCACAGATACGCAGTATTTT. It is translated as CASSTPGVSTDTQYF.

The chain joins TRBV4-2 to TRBJ2-3; 9 positions match TRBD1. CDR1 and CDR2 from the germline V gene are LGHNA and YNFKEQ. J gave up 2 bases and V 1 base, and 7 bases lay outside the gene matches. The CDR3 is 17 residues long. In DNA, the CDR3 is TGTGCCAGCAGCCAAGTTGACAGGGGGGCCGACACAGATACGCAGTATTTT. Its translation: CASSQVDRGADTDTQYF.

In this sample, this clone turned up a few times. This chain connects TRBV7-2 to TRBJ2-3, with TRBD2 identical over 9 bases. Per germline, CDR1 SGHTA and CDR2 FQGNSA. After removal of 5 bases from V and 3 bases from J, the junction contained 6 bases not matched to a gene. The CDR3 covers 15 residues. CDR3 sequence (DNA): TGTGCCAGCAGCCCCGGCGGGGGGGTAACAGATACGCAGTATTTT. Translating it yields CASSPGGGVTDTQYF. Variable domain in full (rest from reference TRBV7-2 and TRBJ2-3): GAGVSQSPSNKVTEKGKDVELRCDPISGHTALYWYRQSLGQGLEFLIYFQGNSAPDKSGLPSDRFSAERTGGSVSTLTIQRTQQEDSAVYLCASSPGGGVTDTQYFGPGTRLTVL.

This clone turned up a few times. The V and J genes are TRBV5-1 and TRBJ1-4; 7 bases fit TRBD1. The CDR3 is 14 residues long. CDR1 SGHRS and CDR2 YFSETQ come from the germline V gene. Unmatched junction bases numbered 5, after V lost 4 bases and J lost 5 bases. CDR3 residues: CASSDRVGNEKLFF. The CDR3 coding sequence is TGCGCCAGCAGCGACAGGGTGGGGAATGAAAAACTGTTTTTT.

The J gene is TRBJ1-2, the V gene TRBV9; no definite D call. CDR1 and CDR2 (germline): SGDLS, YYNGEE. The CDR3 is 13 residues long. The V and J ends lost 4 bases and 2 bases respectively, with 9 bases between them. CDR3 sequence reads: CASSPNGNYGYTF. In DNA form, the CDR3 reads TGTGCCAGCAGCCCGAACGGGAACTATGGCTACACCTTC.

In its sample, this clone was seen a few times. The chain joins TRBV5-4 to TRBJ2-2; TRBD1 aligns across 11 bases. J gave up 2 bases and V 4 bases, and 4 bases lay outside the gene matches. Per germline, CDR1 SGHNT and CDR2 YYREEE (reference sequence). CDR3 length: 16 residues. The CDR3 DNA is TGTGCCAGCAGCCCCGGGACAGGGGGTAACACCGGGGAGCTGTTTTTT. This codes for CASSPGTGGNTGELFF.

The chain has TRBV28 and TRBJ1-1; possibly TRBD1 for D (5 bases). Trimming pared 5 bases from V and 3 bases from J, leaving 22 bases between. This CDR3 region has 17 residues. The germline CDR1 and CDR2 sequences are MDHEN and SYDVKM. CDR3: CASSPLTVISRDTEAFF. The CDR3, as DNA: TGTGCCAGCAGTCCTCTTACTGTTATCTCCAGGGACACTGAAGCTTTCTTT.

This clone has only a few counts. The chain uses TRBV14 and TRBJ1-2; TRBD1 matches at 7 bases. Germline assignment: CDR1 SGHDN and CDR2 FVKESK. The CDR3 contains 16 residues. Trimming took 2 bases from V and 2 from J; bases not matched to a gene: 8. CDR3 coding DNA: TGTGCCAGCAGCCAATCTCTAGACAGGGCAAACTATGGCTACACCTTC. Its translation: CASSQSLDRANYGYTF. Combining the CDR3 with reference TRBV14 and TRBJ1-2 gives the whole variable domain EAGVTQFPSHSVIEKGQTVTLRCDPISGHDNLYWYRRVMGKEIKFLLHFVKESKQDESGMPNNRFLAERTGGTYSTLKVQPAELEDSGVYFCASSQSLDRANYGYTFGSGTRLTVV.

In its sample, this clone was seen a few times. V gene TRBV30 combines with J gene TRBJ1-1; TRBD1 matches at 8 bases. CDR1 GTSNPN and CDR2 SVGIG come from the germline V gene (reference sequence). The CDR3 is 13 residues long. The V segment lost 7 bases and the J segment 5 bases; nucleotides outside the gene matches: 9. The CDR3 DNA sequence: TGTGCCTCCGACAGGGGAGAGGGGACTGAAGCTTTCTTT. Its protein product is CASDRGEGTEAFF.

The rearrangement joins TRBV30 to TRBJ1-6, with TRBD1 as a possible D gene (6 bases). The CDR3 spans 13 residues. Trimming stripped 4 bases from V and 6 bases from J, with 10 bases between. Looked up from germline, CDR1 is GTSNPN and CDR2 is SVGIG (reference sequence). This CDR3 is CAWTQGFNSPLHF. In DNA, the CDR3 is TGTGCCTGGACCCAGGGGTTTAATTCACCCCTCCACTTT. Drawing the rest from reference TRBV30 and TRBJ1-6, the complete variable domain is SQTIHQWPATLVQPVGSPLSLECTVEGTSNPNLYWYRQAAGRGLQLLFYSVGIGQISSEVPQNLSASRPQDRQFILSSKKLLLSDSGFYLCAWTQGFNSPLHFGNGTRLTVT.

This clone was found a few times. The gene calls are TRBV28 and TRBJ1-2, with D perhaps matching TRBD1 (5 bases). Germline V gene lookup returns CDR1 MDHEN and CDR2 SYDVKM. Trimming removed 4 bases from V and 4 bases from J, with 22 bases in between. CDR3 length: 17 residues. Here the CDR3 DNA reads TGTGCCAGCAGTTCCCCCGCAGGGCGGAAAGGGATCTATGGCTACACCTTC. It encodes CASSSPAGRKGIYGYTF.

This clone showed up just a few times. The rearrangement uses TRBV4-2 and TRBJ1-5, with D unresolved. CDR1 is LGHNA, CDR2 YNFKEQ, per germline. The length of the CDR3 is 15 residues. V was pared by 0 bases and J by 2 bases, with 8 bases between. The CDR3 DNA is TGTGCCAGCAGCCAAGAAGGCACAGGCAATCAGCCCCAGCATTTT. Translating gives CASSQEGTGNQPQHF.

This clone was seen a few times. The CDR3 DNA sequence: TGTGCCAGCAATAAGGACAGCCCAATCTACAATGAGCAGTTCTTC. It is translated as CASNKDSPIYNEQFF. The chain is built from TRBV5-5 and TRBJ2-1; possibly TRBD1 for D (6 bases). CDR3 length: 15 amino acids. Per germline, CDR1 SGHKS and CDR2 YYEKEE (reference sequence). The germline V and J ends were trimmed by 6 bases and 3 bases, with 16 bases remaining between them. The entire variable domain, with the rest obtained from reference TRBV5-5 and TRBJ2-1, is as follows: DAGVTQSPTHLIKTRGQQVTLRCSPISGHKSVSWYQQVLGQGPQFIFQYYEKEERGRGNFPDRFSARQFPNYSSELNVNALLLGDSALYLCASNKDSPIYNEQFFGPGTRLTVL.

This clone has only a few counts. The chain carries TRBV9 and TRBJ2-3; 9 bases fit TRBD1. Trimming at V came to 0 bases and at J to 8 bases, leaving 10 bases not matched to a gene. The CDR3 has 16 residues. The germline gives CDR1 SGDLS, CDR2 YYNGEE. DNA of the CDR3: TGTGCCAGCAGCGTAGCCCCAGGACAGGGGATGGTTACGCAGTATTTT. Protein sequence: CASSVAPGQGMVTQYF.

CDR3 sequence reads: CASKTVHYGYTF. The CDR3 DNA follows: TGTGCCAGTAAGACAGTACACTATGGCTACACCTTC. This chain joins TRBV6-1 and TRBJ1-2, with D possibly TRBD1 on 5 matching bases. Deletions cut 9 bases from V and 3 bases from J, with 11 bases between. The germline CDR1 and CDR2 sequences are MNHNS and SASEGT. The CDR3 is 12 amino acids.

This clone was observed a few times. The CDR3 nucleotides read TGCGCCAGCAGCCAAGACGGTCCAGGCCACCAAGAGACCCAGTACTTC. This sequence encodes CASSQDGPGHQETQYF. The V and J genes are TRBV4-3 and TRBJ2-5; D is undetermined. The CDR3 runs to 16 residues. Trimming took off 0 bases at V and 0 bases at J, with 11 bases between the two ends. Germline loops: CDR1 LGHNA, CDR2 YSLEER.

This chain joins TRBV4-3 and TRBJ2-6; D is undetermined. Trimming pared 0 bases from V and 3 bases from J, leaving 9 bases between. The CDR3 is 16 amino acids. Per germline, CDR1 LGHNA and CDR2 YSLEER. This CDR3 reads CASSQDPHYGANVLTF. The CDR3 DNA is TGCGCCAGCAGCCAAGATCCCCACTATGGGGCCAACGTCCTGACTTTC.

This clone was counted only a few times. The chain combines TRBV19 with TRBJ1-2; TRBD1 agrees at 8 bases. The CDR3 covers 14 residues. The germline V gene encodes CDR1 LNHDA and CDR2 SQIVND (reference sequence). V lost 6 bases, J lost 4 bases, and 7 bases stayed unmatched. As DNA, the CDR3 is TGTGCCAGTAGCCAAGGACAGGGTATCTATGGCTACACCTTC. Its translation is CASSQGQGIYGYTF.

This chain connects TRBV27 to TRBJ2-7; D is unresolved. The V and J ends lost 5 bases and 3 bases respectively, with 14 bases between them. Per the germline V gene, CDR1 is MNHEY and CDR2 is SMNVEV (reference sequence). The CDR3 has 14 amino acids. CDR3 DNA sequence: TGTGCCAGCAGTATTTCACCCTTCGGCTACGAGCAGTACTTC. Translation gives CASSISPFGYEQYF.

The table lists this clone with a few counts. The J gene is TRBJ2-2, the V gene TRBV7-6; 9 positions agree with TRBD1. This CDR3 spans 14 amino acids. Losses at the gene ends were 5 bases for V and 5 bases for J; bases not matched to a gene: 3. The germline gives CDR1 SGHVS, CDR2 FNYEAQ. Here the CDR3 reads CASSRTGVTGELFF. The CDR3 bases are TGTGCCAGCAGCCGGACAGGGGTAACCGGGGAGCTGTTTTTT.

This clone was observed a few times. The chain joins TRBV4-1 to TRBJ1-1; D is possibly TRBD1 (6 bases). The CDR3 loop spans 16 amino acids. Trimming left V 0 bases short and J 4 bases short, with 15 bases between. CDR1 is MGHRA, CDR2 YSYEKL, per germline. This CDR3 reads CASSQDGILGGTEAFF. CDR3 nucleotides: TGCGCCAGCAGCCAAGATGGGATCCTAGGGGGCACTGAAGCTTTCTTT.

The chain carries TRBV5-6 and TRBJ2-3; 8 nucleotides align to TRBD1. CDR1 and CDR2 (germline): SGHDT, YYEEEE. The CDR3 totals 13 residues. V lost 7 bases to trimming and J lost 4 bases; unmatched junction nucleotides: 5. This CDR3 is CASRRQGPDTQYF. Here the CDR3 DNA reads TGTGCCAGCCGTAGACAGGGGCCAGATACGCAGTATTTT. The full variable domain, with the rest looked up from reference TRBV5-6 and TRBJ2-3, is DAGVTQSPTHLIKTRGQQVTLRCSPKSGHDTVSWYQQALGQGPQFIFQYYEEEERQRGNFPDRFSGHQFPNYSSELNVNALLLGDSALYLCASRRQGPDTQYFGPGTRLTVL.

This clone was counted a few times. The V call is TRBV6-5, the J call TRBJ2-1; D uncertain. Trimming took 0 bases from V and 13 from J, leaving 10 bases between them. Per the germline V gene, CDR1 is MNHEY and CDR2 is SVGAGI. This CDR3 has 12 residues. This chain's CDR3 is CASSYSASRQFF. The CDR3 DNA sequence: TGTGCCAGCAGTTACTCGGCTAGTAGACAGTTCTTC.